Below, one T cell receptor beta chain is given with its context. In the original workflow: Using reference gene primer amplification, nucleated cell counts were estimated. Repertoires were generated with immunoSEQ multiplex PCR, while TCRdb's copy carries only in-frame clones and drops some. V, J and clone size reflect that table, while D and trimming were determined from the DNA. The sample includes 130,000 to 150,000 clones, 88% of them seen just once. V was pared by 6 bases and J by 7 bases, with 19 bases between. The germline V gene encodes CDR1 SNHLY and CDR2 FYNNEI. There are 16 residues in the CDR3. This sample is part of a study of blood T cell repertoires in COVID-19. Across the study: Collection of acute and convalescent COVID-19 samples took place in the United States, Italy and Spain.

Sequencing was carried out using peripheral blood. This TCR derives from a man between 65 and 80 years old with acute or convalescent COVID-19. This chain links TRBV2 with TRBJ1-6; D gene ambiguous. CDR3 DNA sequence: TGTGCCAGCAGGTTACGCTCTTCGAGATTGAATTCACCCCTCCACTTT. Amino acids: CASRLRSSRLNSPLHF.